The entry that follows covers one TCR beta chain sequence. Produced via immunoSEQ multiplex PCR; TCRdb's table is partial and in-frame only. In the table there are about 97,000 clones, around 73% of which are singletons. The data stem from a study of cytotoxic CD8 clonotypes in ibrutinib-treated CLL. V lost 5 bases, J lost 6 bases, and 6 bases stayed unmatched. There are 15 residues in the CDR3. Germline lookup yields CDR1 SGHTA and CDR2 FQGTGA. The V call is TRBV7-3, the J call TRBJ2-1; TRBD2 aligns across 11 bases. This sequence was found in a human donor with chronic lymphocytic leukemia. The sample consisted of PBMCs, taken after 12 months of ibrutinib treatment. CDR3 residues: CASSPGSGGGNEQFF. CDR3 DNA sequence: TGTGCCAGCAGCCCCGGTAGCGGGGGGGGCAATGAGCAGTTCTTC.